Below are 8 T cell receptor beta chains sequenced from a single sample in a study of CD8+CD57+ T cells in acquired aplastic anemia. CDR3 and TCR beta VDJ profiling relied on genomic DNA as the template. TCRdb used MiXCR to reprocess the reads, holding one entry per CDR3 protein. The table records some 47,000 distinct CDR3 sequences, about 73% of them present only once. The sequencing sample was made of sorted CD4+, CD8+, or CD8+CD57+ T cells (not recorded which) from PBMCs. The receptors stem from a human donor in good health, serving as a control.

This chain uses TRBV6-4 with TRBJ1-6; D ambiguous. The length of the CDR3 is 12 residues. In germline, CDR1 is MRHNA, CDR2 SNTAGT. V was pared by 2 bases and J by 8 bases, with 4 bases between. CDR3 bases: TGTGCCAGCAGTGACAGGGATTCACCCCTCCACTTT. Amino acid sequence: CASSDRDSPLHF.

The J gene is TRBJ2-5, the V gene TRBV9, with 8 positions matching TRBD2. The germline gives CDR1 SGDLS, CDR2 YYNGEE. The V gene end was trimmed by 7 bases and the J gene end by 3 bases; junction bases not matched to a gene: 11. This CDR3 has 15 amino acids. The CDR3 DNA follows: TGTGCCAGCGGAGGACGGGGAGCGGGAGAAGAGACCCAGTACTTC. Translated, it gives CASGGRGAGEETQYF.

This chain joins TRBV29-1 and TRBJ2-6, with 9 nucleotides matching TRBD1. CDR3 length: 14 amino acids. Germline V lookup: CDR1 SQVTM, CDR2 ANQGSEA. With 4 bases clipped from V and 9 bases from J, the junction kept 7 bases outside the gene matches. The CDR3 DNA reads as TGCAGCGTTGGAGGACAGGGGACAGACAACGTCCTGACTTTC. Protein: CSVGGQGTDNVLTF.

This clonotype was seen a handful of times. The CDR3 DNA sequence: TGTGCCAGTACCCCAGGGGTCGGCAATCAGCCCCAGCATTTT. It specifies CASTPGVGNQPQHF. The chain combines TRBV19 with TRBJ1-5; the D gene is possibly TRBD1 (6 bases). Trimming stripped 7 bases from V and 2 bases from J, with 12 bases between. CDR3 size: 14 residues. From germline, CDR1 is LNHDA and CDR2 SQIVND (reference sequence). Filled out from reference TRBV19 and TRBJ1-5, the complete variable domain reads DGGITQSPKYLFRKEGQNVTLSCEQNLNHDAMYWYRQDPGQGLRLIYYSQIVNDFQKGDIAEGYSVSREKKESFPLTVTSAQKNPTAFYLCASTPGVGNQPQHFGDGTRLSIL.

J is TRBJ1-6 and V is TRBV14; D gene unclear. The CDR3 consists of 12 residues. V lost 0 bases and J 10 bases, leaving 4 bases between the germline ends. CDR1 and CDR2 (germline): SGHDN, FVKESK. CDR3 loop: CASSQDVSPLHF. CDR3 bases: TGTGCCAGCAGCCAAGATGTATCACCCCTCCACTTT.

About this clonotype: The junction does not match germline at one end; this may be a read error. The V and J genes are TRBV28 and TRBJ1-5, with D hard to call. The J call could be wrong; TRBJ2-3 is a better fit for the DNA end. This CDR3 is 14 amino acids long. Germline V gives CDR1 MDHEN, CDR2 SYDVKM. The CDR3 loop is CSSRPAYSNQPQYF. DNA for the CDR3: TGTTCCAGCAGGCCAGCTTATAGCAATCAGCCCCAGTATTTT.

In regard to this clonotype: One end of the junction fails to match germline, which may point to a read error. The chain uses TRBV10-2 and TRBJ1-6, with a weak D call TRBD1 (6 bases). Germline V gene data show CDR1 as WSHSY and CDR2 as SAAADI. The CDR3 length is 15 residues. CDR3 in DNA: TGCGCCAGCAGTGCCAGGTGGGGGACAAATTCACCCCGCCACTTT. Protein product: CASSARWGTNSPRHF.

The chain joins TRBV19 to TRBJ2-7; 10 bases map to TRBD2. The germline CDR1 and CDR2 sequences are LNHDA and SQIVND (reference sequence). The CDR3 has 17 amino acids. The J segment lost 2 bases and the V segment lost 4 bases, leaving 11 bases of the junction unmatched. The CDR3 loop is CASSTLAGGQPTYEQYF. CDR3 nucleotide sequence: TGTGCCAGTAGTACCTTAGCGGGGGGCCAACCTACCTACGAGCAGTACTTC. Complete variable domain (other parts from reference TRBV19 and TRBJ2-7): DGGITQSPKYLFRKEGQNVTLSCEQNLNHDAMYWYRQDPGQGLRLIYYSQIVNDFQKGDIAEGYSVSREKKESFPLTVTSAQKNPTAFYLCASSTLAGGQPTYEQYFGPGTRLTVT.